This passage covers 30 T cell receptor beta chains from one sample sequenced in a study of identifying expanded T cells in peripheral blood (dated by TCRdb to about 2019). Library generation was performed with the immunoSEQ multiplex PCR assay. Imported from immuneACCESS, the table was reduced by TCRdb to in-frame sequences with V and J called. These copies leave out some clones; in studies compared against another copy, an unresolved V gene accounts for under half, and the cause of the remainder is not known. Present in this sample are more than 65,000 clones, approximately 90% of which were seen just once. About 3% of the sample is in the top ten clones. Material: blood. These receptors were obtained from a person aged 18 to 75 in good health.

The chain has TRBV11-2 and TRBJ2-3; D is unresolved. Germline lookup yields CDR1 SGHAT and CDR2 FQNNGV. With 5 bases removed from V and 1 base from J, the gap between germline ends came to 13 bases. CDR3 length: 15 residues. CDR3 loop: CASSPRFPGTDTQYF. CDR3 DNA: TGTGCCAGCAGCCCCAGGTTTCCGGGCACAGATACGCAGTATTTT.

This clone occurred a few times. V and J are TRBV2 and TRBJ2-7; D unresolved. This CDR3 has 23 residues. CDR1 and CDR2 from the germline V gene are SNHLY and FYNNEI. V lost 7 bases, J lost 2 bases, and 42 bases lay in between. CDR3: CASTPLLVNRAFRFQKGAYEQYF. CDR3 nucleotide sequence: TGTGCCAGCACCCCACTCCTAGTGAATAGGGCTTTTAGATTTCAGAAGGGCGCCTACGAGCAGTACTTC.

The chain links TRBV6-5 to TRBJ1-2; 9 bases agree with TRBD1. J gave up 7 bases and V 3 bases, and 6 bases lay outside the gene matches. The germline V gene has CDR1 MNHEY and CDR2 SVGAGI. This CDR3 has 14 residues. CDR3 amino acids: CASSYLQGALGYTF. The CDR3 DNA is TGTGCCAGCAGTTATTTACAGGGGGCGCTTGGCTACACCTTC.

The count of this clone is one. As DNA, the CDR3 is TGTGCCAGCAGTTTGACCCAGGCCCCAAAGGAGCAGTACTTC. Protein: CASSLTQAPKEQYF. The J gene is TRBJ2-7, the V gene TRBV28, with unresolved D. V lost 3 bases to trimming and J lost 7 bases, with 16 bases between them. The CDR3 loop spans 14 amino acids. Germline values: CDR1 MDHEN, CDR2 SYDVKM.

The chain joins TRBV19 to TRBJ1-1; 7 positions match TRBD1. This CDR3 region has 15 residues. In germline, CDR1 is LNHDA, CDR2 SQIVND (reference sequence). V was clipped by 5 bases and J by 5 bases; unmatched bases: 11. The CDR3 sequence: CASSARRQGMTEAFF. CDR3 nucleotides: TGTGCCAGTAGTGCCCGTCGACAGGGAATGACTGAAGCTTTCTTT. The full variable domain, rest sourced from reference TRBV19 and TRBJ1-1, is DGGITQSPKYLFRKEGQNVTLSCEQNLNHDAMYWYRQDPGQGLRLIYYSQIVNDFQKGDIAEGYSVSREKKESFPLTVTSAQKNPTAFYLCASSARRQGMTEAFFGQGTRLTVV.

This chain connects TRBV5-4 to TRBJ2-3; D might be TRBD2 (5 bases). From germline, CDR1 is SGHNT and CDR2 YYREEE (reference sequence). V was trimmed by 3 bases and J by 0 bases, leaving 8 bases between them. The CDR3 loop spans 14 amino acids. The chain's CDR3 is CASSSRTSTDTQYF. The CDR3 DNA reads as TGTGCCAGCAGCTCAAGGACTAGCACAGATACGCAGTATTTT.

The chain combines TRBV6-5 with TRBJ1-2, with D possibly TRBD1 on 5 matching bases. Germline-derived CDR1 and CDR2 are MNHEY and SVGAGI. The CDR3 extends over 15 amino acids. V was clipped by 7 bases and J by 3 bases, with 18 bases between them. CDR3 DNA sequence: TGTGCCAGCACCAGAGTAAGGGGCGCAGACTATGGCTACACCTTC. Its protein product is CASTRVRGADYGYTF.

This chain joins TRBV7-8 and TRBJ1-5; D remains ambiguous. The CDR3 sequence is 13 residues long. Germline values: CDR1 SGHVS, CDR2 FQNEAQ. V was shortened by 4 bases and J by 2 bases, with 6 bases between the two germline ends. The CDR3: CASSSAGNQPQHF. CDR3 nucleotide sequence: TGTGCCAGCAGCTCAGCTGGCAATCAGCCCCAGCATTTT.

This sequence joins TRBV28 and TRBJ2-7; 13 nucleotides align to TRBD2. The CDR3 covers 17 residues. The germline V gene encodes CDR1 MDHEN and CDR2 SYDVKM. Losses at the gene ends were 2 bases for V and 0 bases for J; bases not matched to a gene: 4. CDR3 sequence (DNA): TGTGCCAGCAGTTTACCGACTAGCGGGAGGAACTCCTACGAGCAGTACTTC. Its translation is CASSLPTSGRNSYEQYF.

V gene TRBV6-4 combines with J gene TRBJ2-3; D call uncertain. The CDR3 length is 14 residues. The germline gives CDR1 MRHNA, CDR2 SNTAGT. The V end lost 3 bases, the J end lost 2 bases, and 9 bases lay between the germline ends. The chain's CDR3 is CASSEGPFTDTQYF. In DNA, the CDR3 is TGTGCCAGCAGTGAGGGCCCCTTCACAGATACGCAGTATTTT.

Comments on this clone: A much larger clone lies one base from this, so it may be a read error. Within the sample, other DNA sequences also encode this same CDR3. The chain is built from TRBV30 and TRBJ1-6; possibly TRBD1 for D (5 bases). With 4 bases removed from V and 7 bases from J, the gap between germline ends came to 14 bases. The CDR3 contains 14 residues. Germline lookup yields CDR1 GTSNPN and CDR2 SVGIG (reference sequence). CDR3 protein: CAWMRTGTNSPLHF. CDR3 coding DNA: TGTGCCTGGATGAGGACGGGGACCAATTCACCCCTCCACTTT.

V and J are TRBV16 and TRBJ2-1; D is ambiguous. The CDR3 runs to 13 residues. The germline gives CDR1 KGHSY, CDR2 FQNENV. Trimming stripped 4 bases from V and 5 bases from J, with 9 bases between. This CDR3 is CASSLGPDNEQFF. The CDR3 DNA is TGTGCCAGCAGCCTCGGACCTGACAATGAGCAGTTCTTC.

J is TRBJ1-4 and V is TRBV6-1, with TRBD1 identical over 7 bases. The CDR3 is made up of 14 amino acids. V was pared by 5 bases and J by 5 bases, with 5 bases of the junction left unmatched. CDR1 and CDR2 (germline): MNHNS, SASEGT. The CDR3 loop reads CASSRQGQNEKLFF. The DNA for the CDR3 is TGTGCCAGCAGTCGACAGGGCCAAAATGAAAAACTGTTTTTT.

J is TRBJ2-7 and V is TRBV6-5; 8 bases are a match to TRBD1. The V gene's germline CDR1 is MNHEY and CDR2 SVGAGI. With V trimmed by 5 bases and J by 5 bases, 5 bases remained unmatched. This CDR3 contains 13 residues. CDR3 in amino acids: CASSRQGFNEQYF. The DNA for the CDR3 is TGTGCCAGCAGTCGACAGGGGTTTAACGAGCAGTACTTC.

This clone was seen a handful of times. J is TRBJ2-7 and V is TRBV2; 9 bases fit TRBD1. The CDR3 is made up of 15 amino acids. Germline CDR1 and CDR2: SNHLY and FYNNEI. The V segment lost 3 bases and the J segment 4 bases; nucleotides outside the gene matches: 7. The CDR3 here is CASSDSGQGYYEQYF. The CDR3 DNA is TGTGCCAGCAGTGACTCGGGACAGGGATATTACGAGCAGTACTTC.

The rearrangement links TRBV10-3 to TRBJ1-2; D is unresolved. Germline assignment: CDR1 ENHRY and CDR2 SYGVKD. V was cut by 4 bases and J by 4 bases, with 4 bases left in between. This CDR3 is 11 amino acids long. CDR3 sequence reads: CAISVGYGYTF. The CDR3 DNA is TGTGCCATCAGTGTCGGCTATGGCTACACCTTC.

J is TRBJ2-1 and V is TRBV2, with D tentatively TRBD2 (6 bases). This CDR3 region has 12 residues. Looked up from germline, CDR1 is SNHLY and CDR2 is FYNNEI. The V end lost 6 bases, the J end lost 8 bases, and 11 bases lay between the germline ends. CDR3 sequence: CASSTSSDEQFF. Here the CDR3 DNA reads TGTGCCAGCAGCACTAGCAGCGATGAGCAGTTCTTC.

CDR3 in amino acids: CASSTWGVNYGYTF. CDR3 sequence (DNA): TGTGCCAGTAGTACCTGGGGAGTGAACTATGGCTACACCTTC. V gene TRBV19 combines with J gene TRBJ1-2, with D unclear. The germline gives CDR1 LNHDA, CDR2 SQIVND (reference sequence). The CDR3 sequence is 14 residues long. V was cut by 4 bases and J by 2 bases, with 11 bases left in between.

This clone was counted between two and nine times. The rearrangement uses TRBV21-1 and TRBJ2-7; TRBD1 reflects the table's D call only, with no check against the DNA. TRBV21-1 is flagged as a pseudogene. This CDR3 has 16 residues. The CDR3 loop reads CASHLSTRQGPDEQYF. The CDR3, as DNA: TGTGCCAGCCATCTCTCTACCCGGCAGGGGCCGGACGAGCAGTACTTC.

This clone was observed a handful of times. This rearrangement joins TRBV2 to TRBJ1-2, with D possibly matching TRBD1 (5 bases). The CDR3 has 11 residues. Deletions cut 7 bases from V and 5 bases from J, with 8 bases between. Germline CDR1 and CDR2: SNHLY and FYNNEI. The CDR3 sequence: CASMGGYGYTF. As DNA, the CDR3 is TGTGCCAGCATGGGGGGTTATGGCTACACCTTC.

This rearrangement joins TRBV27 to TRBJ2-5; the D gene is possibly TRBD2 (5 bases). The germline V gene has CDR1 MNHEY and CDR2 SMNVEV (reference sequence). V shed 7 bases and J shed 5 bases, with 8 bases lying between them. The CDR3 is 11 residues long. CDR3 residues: CASTGGETQYF. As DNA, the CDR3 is TGTGCCAGCACAGGAGGCGAGACCCAGTACTTC.

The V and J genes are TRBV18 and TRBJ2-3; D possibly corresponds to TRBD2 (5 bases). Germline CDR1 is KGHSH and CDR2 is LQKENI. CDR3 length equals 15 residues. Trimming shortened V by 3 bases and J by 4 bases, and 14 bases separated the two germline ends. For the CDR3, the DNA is TGTGCCAGCTCACCTCCAACTAGTTTCCCAGATACGCAGTATTTT. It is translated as CASSPPTSFPDTQYF.

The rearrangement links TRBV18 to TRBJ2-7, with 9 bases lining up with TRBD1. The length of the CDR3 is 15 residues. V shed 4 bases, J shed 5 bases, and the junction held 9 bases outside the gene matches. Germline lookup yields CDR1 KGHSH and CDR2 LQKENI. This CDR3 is CASSRITGGENEQYF. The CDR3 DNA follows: TGTGCCAGCTCACGGATTACAGGGGGCGAGAACGAGCAGTACTTC.

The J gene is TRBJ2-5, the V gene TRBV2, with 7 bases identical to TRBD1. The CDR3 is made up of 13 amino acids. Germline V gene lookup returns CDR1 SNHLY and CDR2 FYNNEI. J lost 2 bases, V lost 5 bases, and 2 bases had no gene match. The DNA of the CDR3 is TGTGCCAGCAGTCGGGACAGACAAGAGACCCAGTACTTC. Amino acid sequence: CASSRDRQETQYF.

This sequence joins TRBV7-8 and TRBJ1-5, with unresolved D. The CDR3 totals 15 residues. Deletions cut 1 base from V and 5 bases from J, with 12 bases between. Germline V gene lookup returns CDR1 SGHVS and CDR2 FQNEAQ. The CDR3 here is CASSLEDGRDQPQHF. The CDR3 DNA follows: TGTGCCAGCAGCTTAGAGGACGGACGAGATCAGCCCCAGCATTTT.

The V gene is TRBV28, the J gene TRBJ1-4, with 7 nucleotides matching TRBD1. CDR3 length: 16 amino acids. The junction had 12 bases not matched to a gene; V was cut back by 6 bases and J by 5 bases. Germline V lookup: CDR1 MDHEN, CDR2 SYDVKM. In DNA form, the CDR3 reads TGTGCCAGCAGCCGTAGACAGGGTAGAGGGAATGAAAAACTGTTTTTT. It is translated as CASSRRQGRGNEKLFF.

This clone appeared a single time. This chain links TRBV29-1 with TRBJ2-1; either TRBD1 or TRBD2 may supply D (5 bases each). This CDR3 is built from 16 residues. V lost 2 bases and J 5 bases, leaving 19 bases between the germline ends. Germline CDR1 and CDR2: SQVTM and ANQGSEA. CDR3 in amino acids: CSVEPRGQGIDNEQFF. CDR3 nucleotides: TGCAGCGTTGAACCTCGAGGGCAGGGTATCGACAATGAGCAGTTCTTC.

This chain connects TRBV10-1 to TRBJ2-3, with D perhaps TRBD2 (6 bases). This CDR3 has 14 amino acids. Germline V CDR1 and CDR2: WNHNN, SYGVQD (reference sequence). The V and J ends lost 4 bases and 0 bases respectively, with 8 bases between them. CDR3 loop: CASSVGLSTDTQYF. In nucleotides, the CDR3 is TGCGCCAGCAGTGTGGGACTTAGCACAGATACGCAGTATTTT.

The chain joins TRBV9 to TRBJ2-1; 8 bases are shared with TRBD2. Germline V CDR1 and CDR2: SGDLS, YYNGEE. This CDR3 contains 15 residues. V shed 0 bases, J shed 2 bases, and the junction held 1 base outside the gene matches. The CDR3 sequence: CASSVGSGTYNEQFF. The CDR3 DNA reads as TGTGCCAGCAGCGTAGGTAGCGGGACCTACAATGAGCAGTTCTTC. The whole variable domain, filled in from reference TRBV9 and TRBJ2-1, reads DSGVTQTPKHLITATGQRVTLRCSPRSGDLSVYWYQQSLDQGLQFLIQYYNGEERAKGNILERFSAQQFPDLHSELNLSSLELGDSALYFCASSVGSGTYNEQFFGPGTRLTVL.

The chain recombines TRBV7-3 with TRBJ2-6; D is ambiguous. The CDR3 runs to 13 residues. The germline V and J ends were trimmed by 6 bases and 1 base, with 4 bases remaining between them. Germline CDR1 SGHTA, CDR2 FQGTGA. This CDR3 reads CASSFSGANVLTF. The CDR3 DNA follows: TGTGCCAGCAGTTTTTCTGGGGCCAACGTCCTGACTTTC.